Below, 3 T cell receptor beta chains from the same sample are listed, as sequenced in a study of graft-versus-host responses after intestinal transplantation. Assay used: immunoSEQ multiplex PCR; TCRdb lists only in-frame clones, some missing. The profile covers 25,000 to 30,000 clones, with roughly 87% appearing a single time and about 0.74% taken by the ten largest. Their target antigens are unknown. The source material was unstimulated CD4+ T cells sorted from spleen or lymph node cells, sampled before intestinal transplant. The receptors were sampled from a human donor who received an intestinal transplant.

The CDR3 loop is CASSRKQATEAFF. DNA of the CDR3: TGCGCCAGCAGCCGTAAACAGGCCACTGAAGCTTTCTTT. The chain carries TRBV4-1 and TRBJ1-1, with D tentatively TRBD1 (5 bases). Between the trimmed V and J ends, which lost 4 bases and 4 bases, there was a span of 10 bases. CDR1 MGHRA and CDR2 YSYEKL come from the germline V gene. CDR3 length: 13 residues.

V gene TRBV6-5 combines with J gene TRBJ2-1, with a tentative D call TRBD1 (5 bases). CDR3 length: 15 residues. CDR1 and CDR2 (germline): MNHEY, SVGAGI. V was trimmed by 5 bases and J by 0 bases, leaving 11 bases between them. CDR3 sequence (DNA): TGTGCCAGCAGTCCAGGGCAGGGCTCCTACAATGAGCAGTTCTTC. Encoded protein: CASSPGQGSYNEQFF.

Note on this clone: An end of the junction does not agree with germline; a read error may underlie this. The rearrangement uses TRBV6-1 and TRBJ1-2, with a weak D call TRBD1 (5 bases). CDR1 and CDR2 (germline): MNHNS, SASEGT. The CDR3 is 15 residues long. The CDR3, as DNA: TGTGCCAGCAGTCAAGCCGGGACGGGCCTCTATGGCTACACCTTC. Its protein is CASSQAGTGLYGYTF.